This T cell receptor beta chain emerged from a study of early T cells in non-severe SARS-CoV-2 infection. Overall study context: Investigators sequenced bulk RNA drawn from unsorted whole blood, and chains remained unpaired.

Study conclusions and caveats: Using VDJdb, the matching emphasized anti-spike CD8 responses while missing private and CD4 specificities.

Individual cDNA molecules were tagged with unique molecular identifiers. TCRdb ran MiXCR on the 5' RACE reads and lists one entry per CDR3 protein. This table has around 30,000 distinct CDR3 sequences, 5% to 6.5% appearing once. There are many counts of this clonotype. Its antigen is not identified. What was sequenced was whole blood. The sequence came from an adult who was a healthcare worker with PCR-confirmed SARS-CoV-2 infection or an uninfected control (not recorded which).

In DNA form, the CDR3 reads TGTGCCAGCAGTTTAGGAAAATCCTACGAGCAGTACTTC. It codes for CASSLGKSYEQYF. This chain uses TRBV12-3 or TRBV12-4 with TRBJ2-7; D ambiguous. The CDR3 loop spans 13 amino acids. With 1 base removed from V and 1 base from J, the gap between germline ends came to 5 bases.